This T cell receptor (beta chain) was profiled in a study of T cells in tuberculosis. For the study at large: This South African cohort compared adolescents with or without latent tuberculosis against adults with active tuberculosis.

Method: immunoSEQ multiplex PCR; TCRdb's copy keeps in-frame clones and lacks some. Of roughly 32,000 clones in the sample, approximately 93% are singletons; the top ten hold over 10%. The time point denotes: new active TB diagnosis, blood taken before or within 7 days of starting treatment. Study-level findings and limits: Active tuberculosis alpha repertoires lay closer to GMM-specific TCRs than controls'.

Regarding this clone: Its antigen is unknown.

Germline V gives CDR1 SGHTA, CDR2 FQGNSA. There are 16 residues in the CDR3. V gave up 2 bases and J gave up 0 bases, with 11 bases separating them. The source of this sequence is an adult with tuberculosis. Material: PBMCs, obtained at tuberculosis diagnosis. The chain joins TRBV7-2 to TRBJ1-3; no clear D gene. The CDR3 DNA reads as TGTGCCAGCAGCTTAAAGGGAGTGAACTCTGGAAACACCATATATTTT. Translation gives CASSLKGVNSGNTIYF.